The rows below give T cell receptor beta chains drawn from one sample of a study of control samples from healthy donors and cancer patients. Assay: immunoSEQ multiplex PCR; the TCRdb copy retains only in-frame clones and omits some. The sample comprises 150,000 to 200,000 clones, almost 90% of which are singletons, and 1.5% to 2% rests with the top ten. The sequenced sample consisted of blood. All receptors derive from a man aged 18-30 years in good health. Each CDR3 is given with its conserved first and last residue. Fields, in order: J gene, V gene, CDR3 protein.

TRBJ2-7 TRBV6-5 CASSYAGTGKGQYF
TRBJ2-5 TRBV12-5 CASGLGPTGLETQYF
TRBJ2-1 TRBV19 CASSWSGDPPYNEQFF
TRBJ2-3 TRBV30 CAWSEVMVAGRDTQYF
TRBJ1-2 TRBV12-3/TRBV12-4 CATDMTGNGYTF
TRBJ1-2 TRBV4-3 CASSQARTGTYGYTF
TRBJ1-1 TRBV9 CASSPSGTEAFF
TRBJ1-1 TRBV7-2 CASSFLRAANTEAFF
TRBJ2-3 TRBV5-1 CASSLVLIGTGSDTQYF
TRBJ2-7 TRBV7-8 CASSLAWETGLSYEQYF
TRBJ2-7 TRBV29-1 CSAKIASYEQYF
TRBJ2-1 TRBV7-8 CASSVQEYGVNEQFF
TRBJ2-7 TRBV5-4 CASSLGRSSYEQYF
TRBJ1-4 TRBV19 CASSKRQGGTNEKLFF
TRBJ1-4 TRBV3-1/TRBV3-2 CASSQDHPREKLFF